These 15 T cell receptor beta chains came from one sample sequenced in a study of post-analysis software for immune sequencing data. Study-level results: In patients, TRBV5-6, TRBV5-1 and TRBV20-1 belonged to five or six TRBV segments found more frequently than in controls.

Included in the TCR beta cDNA libraries were unique molecular identifiers. A single record per CDR3 protein comes from TCRdb applying MiXCR to the PCR reads. The table shows about 540,000 distinct CDR3 sequences, with roughly 34% occurring only once. Their recognized antigens are unknown. The specimen was blood. The receptors originated from a girl aged 2 to 17 with multiple sclerosis.

The chain joins TRBV7-9 to TRBJ1-5, with D uncertain. Germline CDR1 is SEHNR and CDR2 is FQNEAQ (reference sequence). V lost 0 bases and J lost 4, with 10 bases in between. CDR3 length: 15 amino acids. DNA of the CDR3: TGTGCCAGCAGCTTAGCGTGGGCCAATAATCAGCCCCAGCATTTT. The encoded protein is CASSLAWANNQPQHF.

The chain couples TRBV5-1 to TRBJ2-6; maybe TRBD2 (7 bases). CDR1 is SGHRS and CDR2 is YFSETQ in the germline V gene. This CDR3 is 18 amino acids long. The V end lost 3 bases, the J end lost 0 bases, and 16 bases lay between the germline ends. Here the CDR3 DNA reads TGCGCCAGCAGCTCTTCGAGGGGGGGTATCTCTGGGGCCAACGTCCTGACTTTC. Amino acid sequence: CASSSSRGGISGANVLTF. Variable domain in full (rest from reference TRBV5-1 and TRBJ2-6): KAGVTQTPRYLIKTRGQQVTLSCSPISGHRSVSWYQQTPGQGLQFLFEYFSETQRNKGNFPGRFSGRQFSNSRSEMNVSTLELGDSALYLCASSSSRGGISGANVLTFGAGSRLTVL.

V usage is TRBV6-5 and J usage is TRBJ2-1; 7 nucleotides match TRBD2. CDR1 and CDR2 from the germline V gene are MNHEY and SVGAGI. V was clipped by 7 bases and J by 0 bases; unmatched bases: 6. The CDR3 contains 15 residues. DNA of the CDR3: TGTGCCAGCACCATGGGAGGGGTCTCCTACAATGAGCAGTTCTTC. This encodes CASTMGGVSYNEQFF.

This clonotype has just a few counts. The gene calls are TRBV7-2 and TRBJ1-5; D not certain. Germline V gives CDR1 SGHTA, CDR2 FQGNSA. Trimming cost V 1 base and J 7 bases, with 11 bases left between them. The CDR3 loop spans 14 amino acids. The CDR3 region is CASSLVANSQPQHF. The CDR3, as DNA: TGTGCCAGCAGCTTAGTGGCCAACTCACAGCCCCAGCATTTT.

In this sample, this clonotype turned up a few times. The rearrangement uses TRBV7-8 and TRBJ2-1; 10 bases align to TRBD2. Germline V gene sequence: CDR1 SGHVS, CDR2 FQNEAQ. The CDR3 has 15 amino acids. V was clipped by 5 bases and J by 10 bases; unmatched bases: 11. CDR3: CASSQHPGLAVEQFF. The CDR3 DNA reads TGTGCCAGCAGCCAACATCCAGGACTAGCGGTAGAGCAGTTCTTC.

The CDR3 sequence: CASSLRGVEGNEQFF. For the CDR3, the DNA is TGCGCCAGCAGCTTAAGAGGGGTTGAGGGCAATGAGCAGTTCTTC. The chain carries TRBV5-1 and TRBJ2-1; either TRBD1 or TRBD2 may fit D (5 bases each). The V and J ends lost 2 bases and 6 bases respectively, with 15 bases between them. Germline CDR1 reads SGHRS; CDR2 reads YFSETQ. The CDR3 length is 15 residues.

The chain carries TRBV15 and TRBJ2-1, with 9 nucleotides matching TRBD2. CDR1 LNHNV and CDR2 YYDKDF come from the germline V gene (reference sequence). The length of the CDR3 is 16 residues. Trimming at V came to 0 bases and at J to 7 bases, leaving 7 bases not matched to a gene. The DNA for the CDR3 is TGTGCCACCAGCAGAGATATGCAGCGGGGGGTGAATGAGCAGTTCTTC. Its translation: CATSRDMQRGVNEQFF.

The genes are TRBV9 and TRBJ2-1; D is unclear. Deletions cut 0 bases from V and 4 bases from J, with 8 bases between. Germline V gene sequence: CDR1 SGDLS, CDR2 YYNGEE. This CDR3 spans 14 amino acids. CDR3 nucleotide sequence: TGTGCCAGCAGCGTAGCGGATAATTACAATGAGCAGTTCTTC. Translation: CASSVADNYNEQFF. The variable domain in full, with the rest retrieved from reference TRBV9 and TRBJ2-1, is DSGVTQTPKHLITATGQRVTLRCSPRSGDLSVYWYQQSLDQGLQFLIQYYNGEERAKGNILERFSAQQFPDLHSELNLSSLELGDSALYFCASSVADNYNEQFFGPGTRLTVL.

A few counts support this clonotype. The J gene is TRBJ1-5, the V gene TRBV6-4; D possibly corresponds to TRBD1 (6 bases). The V end was cut by 3 bases, the J end by 5 bases, with 17 bases between. This CDR3 is built from 16 residues. Germline loops: CDR1 MRHNA, CDR2 SNTAGT. The CDR3 bases are TGTGCCAGCAGTGAAGTTTCGGACAGTCGGGATCAGCCCCAGCATTTT. Translated: CASSEVSDSRDQPQHF.

The rearrangement uses TRBV28 and TRBJ1-5; tentatively, D is TRBD1 (5 bases). The CDR3 is 14 amino acids. The germline V gene has CDR1 MDHEN and CDR2 SYDVKM. Trimming left V 8 bases short and J 1 base short, with 12 bases between. The CDR3 bases are TGTGCCAGCGGCGGGGGGGGAAGCAATCAGCCCCAGCATTTT. Residues: CASGGGGSNQPQHF.

This clonotype has a handful of counts. The rearrangement uses TRBV5-6 and TRBJ1-1; 7 positions agree with TRBD1. CDR1 and CDR2 from the germline V gene are SGHDT and YYEEEE. The CDR3 has 15 residues. V shed 4 bases and J 1 base; nucleotides not matched to a gene: 7. The CDR3: CASSPQQGRNTEAFF. CDR3 nucleotides: TGTGCCAGCAGCCCCCAACAGGGGCGGAACACTGAAGCTTTCTTT.

V gene TRBV20-1 combines with J gene TRBJ2-3, with 10 bases matching TRBD2. This CDR3 spans 15 amino acids. V lost 5 bases, J lost 3 bases, and 8 bases stayed unmatched. Per the germline V gene, CDR1 is DFQATT and CDR2 is SNEGSKA (reference sequence). The CDR3 here is CSADPAGGPTDTQYF. In DNA, the CDR3 is TGCAGTGCTGACCCAGCGGGGGGGCCGACAGATACGCAGTATTTT.

This rearrangement joins TRBV12-5 to TRBJ1-1; 8 bases align to TRBD1. The V and J ends lost 7 bases and 5 bases, in that order; junction bases with no gene match: 12. Germline V gene lookup returns CDR1 LGHNT and CDR2 FRNRAP. The CDR3 runs to 15 residues. The CDR3 DNA sequence: TGTGCTAGTGATCCCGGGACAGGCGGCGGGACTGAAGCTTTCTTT. Its translation is CASDPGTGGGTEAFF.

This clonotype was detected ten times or more. The chain carries TRBV6-5 and TRBJ1-1; TRBD1 matches 7 bases. Germline trimming cut 5 bases from V and 1 base from J; bases unmatched to any gene: 4. CDR1 and CDR2 (germline): MNHEY, SVGAGI. This CDR3 is 14 amino acids long. CDR3 in DNA: TGTGCCAGCAGTCGCGGGACAGAGAACACTGAAGCTTTCTTT. Amino acids: CASSRGTENTEAFF.

This chain connects TRBV29-1 to TRBJ1-1, with D unresolved. Trimming took 7 bases from V and 11 from J, leaving 14 bases between them. CDR1 and CDR2 from the germline V gene are SQVTM and ANQGSEA. The CDR3 has 10 residues. The CDR3 sequence is CSGRDDGAFF. The CDR3 DNA sequence: TGCAGCGGGCGGGATGATGGGGCTTTCTTT.